This TCR beta chain originates from a study of T cell responses to AZD1222 COVID-19 vaccine. In regard to this clone: Its antigen is not identified.

The assay was immunoSEQ multiplex PCR, and TCRdb's table has in-frame clones only and misses some. The data show approximately 60,000 clones, with around 84% seen just once and 15% to 20% held by the top ten. V was clipped by 0 bases and J by 4 bases, with 10 bases between them. The CDR3 length is 14 residues. Germline V gene lookup returns CDR1 SGDLS and CDR2 YYNGEE. Findings and limits, study-wide: Donors skewed white British and female; clonal diversity was possibly underestimated. At study baseline, merely several AZD1222 recipients were seropositive.

The J gene is TRBJ1-2, the V gene TRBV9; D is unclear. Sequenced here: peripheral blood, sampled on day 0 of AZD1222 vaccination. The clonotype originates from an adult in good health. In DNA, the CDR3 is TGTGCCAGCAGCGTAGATCCCGAAGGCTATGGCTACACCTTC. This translates into CASSVDPEGYGYTF. The full variable domain, its missing parts supplied by reference TRBV9 and TRBJ1-2, is DSGVTQTPKHLITATGQRVTLRCSPRSGDLSVYWYQQSLDQGLQFLIQYYNGEERAKGNILERFSAQQFPDLHSELNLSSLELGDSALYFCASSVDPEGYGYTFGSGTRLTVV.